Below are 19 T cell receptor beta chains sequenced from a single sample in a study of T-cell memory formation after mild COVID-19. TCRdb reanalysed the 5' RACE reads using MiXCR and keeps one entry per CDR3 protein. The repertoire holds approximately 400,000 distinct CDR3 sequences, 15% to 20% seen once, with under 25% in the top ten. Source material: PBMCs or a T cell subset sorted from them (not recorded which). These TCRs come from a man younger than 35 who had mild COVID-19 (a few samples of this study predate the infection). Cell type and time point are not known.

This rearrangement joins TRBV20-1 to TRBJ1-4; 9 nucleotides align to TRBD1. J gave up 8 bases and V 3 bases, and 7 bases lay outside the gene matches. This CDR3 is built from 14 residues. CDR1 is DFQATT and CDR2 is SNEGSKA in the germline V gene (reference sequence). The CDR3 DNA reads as TGCAGTGCTAGTCCGGGACAGGGCCCGGAAAAACTGTTTTTT. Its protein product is CSASPGQGPEKLFF.

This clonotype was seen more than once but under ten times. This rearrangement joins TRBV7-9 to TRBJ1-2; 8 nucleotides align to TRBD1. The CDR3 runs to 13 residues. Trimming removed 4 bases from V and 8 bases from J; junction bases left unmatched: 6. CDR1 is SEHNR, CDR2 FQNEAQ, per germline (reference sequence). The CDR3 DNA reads TGTGCCAGCAGCTCGTACAGGGGGACCGGCTACACCTTC. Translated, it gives CASSSYRGTGYTF.

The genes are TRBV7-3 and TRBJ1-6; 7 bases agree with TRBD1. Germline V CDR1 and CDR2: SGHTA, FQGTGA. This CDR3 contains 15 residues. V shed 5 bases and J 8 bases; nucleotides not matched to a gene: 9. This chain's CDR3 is CASSPGTDSYSPLHF. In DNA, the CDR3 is TGTGCCAGCAGCCCCGGGACAGACTCCTATTCACCCCTCCACTTT.

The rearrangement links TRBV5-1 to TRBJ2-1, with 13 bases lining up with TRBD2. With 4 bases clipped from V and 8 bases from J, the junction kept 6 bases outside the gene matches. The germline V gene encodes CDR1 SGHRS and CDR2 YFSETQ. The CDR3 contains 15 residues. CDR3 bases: TGCGCCAGCAGCCAAACTAGCGGGGGGGCCTATGAGCAGTTCTTC. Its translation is CASSQTSGGAYEQFF.

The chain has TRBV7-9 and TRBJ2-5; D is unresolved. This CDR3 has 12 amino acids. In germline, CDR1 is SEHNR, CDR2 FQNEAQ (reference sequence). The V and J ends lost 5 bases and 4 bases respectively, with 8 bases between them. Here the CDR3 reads CASSPRTETQYF. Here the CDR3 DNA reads TGTGCCAGCAGCCCTAGAACAGAGACCCAGTACTTC.

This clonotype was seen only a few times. In DNA, the CDR3 is TGTGCCAGCAGCCGTGCGGGGGCTGGCTATGGCTACACCTTC. Its protein product is CASSRAGAGYGYTF. The chain couples TRBV7-9 to TRBJ1-2, with TRBD1 as a possible D gene (6 bases). Germline V gives CDR1 SEHNR, CDR2 FQNEAQ (reference sequence). The CDR3 extends over 14 amino acids. Deletions cut 5 bases from V and 4 bases from J, with 14 bases between. The full variable domain, rest sourced from reference TRBV7-9 and TRBJ1-2, is DTGVSQNPRHKITKRGQNVTFRCDPISEHNRLYWYRQTLGQGPEFLTYFQNEAQLEKSRLLSDRFSAERPKGSFSTLEIQRTEQGDSAMYLCASSRAGAGYGYTFGSGTRLTVV.

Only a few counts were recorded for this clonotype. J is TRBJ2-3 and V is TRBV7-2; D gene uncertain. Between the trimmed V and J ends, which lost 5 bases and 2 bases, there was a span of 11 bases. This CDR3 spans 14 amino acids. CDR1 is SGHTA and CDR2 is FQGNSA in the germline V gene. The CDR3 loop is CASSLRRTTDTQYF. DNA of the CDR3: TGTGCCAGCAGCCTGCGGAGAACCACAGATACGCAGTATTTT.

The CDR3 region has the DNA TGCAGTGCTTCAAACAGGGCCTACGAGCAGTACTTC. As protein: CSASNRAYEQYF. J is TRBJ2-7 and V is TRBV20-1, with a weak D call TRBD1 (6 bases). V was clipped by 5 bases and J by 2 bases, with 10 bases between them. In germline, CDR1 is DFQATT, CDR2 SNEGSKA (reference sequence). This CDR3 spans 12 amino acids.

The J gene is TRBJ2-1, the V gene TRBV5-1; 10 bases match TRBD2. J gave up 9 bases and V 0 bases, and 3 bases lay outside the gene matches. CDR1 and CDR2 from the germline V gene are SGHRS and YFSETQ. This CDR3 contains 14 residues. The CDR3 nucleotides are TGCGCCAGCAGCTTGGGACTAGCGGGCCTTGAGCAGTTCTTC. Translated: CASSLGLAGLEQFF.

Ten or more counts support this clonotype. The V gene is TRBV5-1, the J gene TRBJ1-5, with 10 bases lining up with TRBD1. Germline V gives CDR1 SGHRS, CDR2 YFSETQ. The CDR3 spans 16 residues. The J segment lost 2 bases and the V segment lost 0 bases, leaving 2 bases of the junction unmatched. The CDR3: CASSLGQGAGNQPQHF. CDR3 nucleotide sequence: TGCGCCAGCAGCTTGGGACAGGGGGCTGGCAATCAGCCCCAGCATTTT.

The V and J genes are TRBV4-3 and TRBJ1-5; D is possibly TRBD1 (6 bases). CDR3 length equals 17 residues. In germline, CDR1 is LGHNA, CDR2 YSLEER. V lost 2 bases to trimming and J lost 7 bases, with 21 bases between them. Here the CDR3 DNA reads TGCGCCAGCAGCCAAACCCTGGGGAGGGGGGCCTCGCAGCCCCAGCATTTT. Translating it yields CASSQTLGRGASQPQHF.

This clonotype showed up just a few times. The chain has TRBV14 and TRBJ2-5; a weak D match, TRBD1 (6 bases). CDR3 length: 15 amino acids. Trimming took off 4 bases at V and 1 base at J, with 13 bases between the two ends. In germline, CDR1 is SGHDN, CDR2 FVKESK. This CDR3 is CASSLGQLIQETQYF. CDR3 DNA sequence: TGTGCCAGCAGCCTGGGACAACTAATCCAAGAGACCCAGTACTTC.

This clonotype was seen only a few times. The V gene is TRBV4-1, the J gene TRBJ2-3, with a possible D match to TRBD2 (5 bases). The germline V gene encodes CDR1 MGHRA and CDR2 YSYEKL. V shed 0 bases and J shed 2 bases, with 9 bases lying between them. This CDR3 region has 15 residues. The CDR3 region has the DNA TGCGCCAGCAGCCAAGAACTAGGGATCACAGATACGCAGTATTTT. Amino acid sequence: CASSQELGITDTQYF.

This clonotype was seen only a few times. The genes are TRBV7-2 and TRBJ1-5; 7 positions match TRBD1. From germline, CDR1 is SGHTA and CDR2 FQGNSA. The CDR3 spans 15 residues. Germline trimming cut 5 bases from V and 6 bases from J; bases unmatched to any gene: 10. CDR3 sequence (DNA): TGTGCCAGCAGCCCGGAGGGGACAGTAGGTCAGCCCCAGCATTTT. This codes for CASSPEGTVGQPQHF. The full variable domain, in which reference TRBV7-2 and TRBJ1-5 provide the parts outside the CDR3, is GAGVSQSPSNKVTEKGKDVELRCDPISGHTALYWYRQSLGQGLEFLIYFQGNSAPDKSGLPSDRFSAERTGGSVSTLTIQRTQQEDSAVYLCASSPEGTVGQPQHFGDGTRLSIL.

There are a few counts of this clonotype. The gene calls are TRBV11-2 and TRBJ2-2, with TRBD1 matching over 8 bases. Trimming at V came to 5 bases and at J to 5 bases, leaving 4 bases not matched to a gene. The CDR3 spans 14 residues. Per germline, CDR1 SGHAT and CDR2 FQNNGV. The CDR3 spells CASSKQGVTGELFF. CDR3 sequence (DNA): TGTGCCAGCAGCAAACAGGGGGTAACCGGGGAGCTGTTTTTT.

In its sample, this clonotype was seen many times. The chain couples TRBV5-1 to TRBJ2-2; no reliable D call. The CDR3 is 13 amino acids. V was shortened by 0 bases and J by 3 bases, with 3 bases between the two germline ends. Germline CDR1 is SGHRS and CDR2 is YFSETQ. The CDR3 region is CASSLADTGELFF. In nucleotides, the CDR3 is TGCGCCAGCAGCTTGGCGGACACCGGGGAGCTGTTTTTT.

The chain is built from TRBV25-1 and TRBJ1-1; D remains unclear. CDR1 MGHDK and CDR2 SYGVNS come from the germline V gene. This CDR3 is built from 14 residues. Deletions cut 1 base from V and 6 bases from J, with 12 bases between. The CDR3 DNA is TGTGCCAGCAGTGAATTGGGAGGGAGGGCTGAAGCTTTCTTT. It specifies CASSELGGRAEAFF.

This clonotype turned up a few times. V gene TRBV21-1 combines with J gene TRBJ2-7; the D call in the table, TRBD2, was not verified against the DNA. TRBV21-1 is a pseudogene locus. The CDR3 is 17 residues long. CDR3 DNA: TGTGCCAGCAGCACCCCGCCCGGGGTAGCGGGGACTCGCGAGCAGTACTTC. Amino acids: CASSTPPGVAGTREQYF.

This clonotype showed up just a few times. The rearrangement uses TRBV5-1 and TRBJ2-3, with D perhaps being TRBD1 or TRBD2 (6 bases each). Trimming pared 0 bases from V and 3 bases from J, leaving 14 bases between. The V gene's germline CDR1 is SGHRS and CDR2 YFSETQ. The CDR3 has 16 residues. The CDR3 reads CASSLDGGRRTDTQYF. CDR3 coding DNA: TGCGCCAGCAGCTTGGATGGGGGGCGCCGGACAGATACGCAGTATTTT.